This T cell receptor (beta chain) was captured in a study of tumor-infiltrating lymphocytes in primary liver carcinoma. Germline V gene sequence: CDR1 SGHAT, CDR2 FQNNGV. This CDR3 has 19 residues. V shed 6 bases, J shed 0 bases, and the junction held 15 bases outside the gene matches. As for this clonotype: The antigen is undetermined. Since no conserved phenylalanine or tryptophan closes the CDR3, a read error is the likely cause.

RNA and DNA were co-extracted from about 19-30 mg of unsorted bulk tissue. No treatment had been given to the patients, who were chronically infected with HBV. Histology found more than 75% viable tumor cells per sample. General study points: Researchers report that only about 7-25% of top clones turned up in all five tumor regions.

The input was 500 ng total RNA; TCR beta cDNA was made from it with a constant-region primer. Three nested multiplex PCR rounds, a slightly modified ARM-PCR, produced the libraries for TCR beta. For around 9 cycles apiece, the opening two PCR rounds ran with TRBV1-TRBV30 forward primers and a C-beta reverse primer. TCRdb re-called the multiplex PCR reads through MiXCR, storing one row per CDR3 protein. The sample contains about 100,000 distinct CDR3 sequences, around three quarters of which appear only once. This chain connects TRBV11-2 to TRBJ1-3; TRBD1 agrees at 9 bases. The material sequenced was liver tumor tissue from sampling region 5. Subset: tumor region T5, tumor centre. The TCR comes from a woman aged 55-75 years with primary liver carcinoma and hepatitis B virus infection. For the CDR3, the DNA is TGTGCCAGCAGTGCACGCCCGGACAGGGGAGCGTACTCTGGAAACACCATATATTAT. It is translated as CASSARPDRGAYSGNTIYY.